The rows below give T cell receptor beta chains drawn from one sample of a study of T cells in Graves' hyperthyroidism and ophthalmopathy. TCRdb reprocessed the multiplex PCR reads with MiXCR, giving one entry per CDR3 protein. The sample gives 300,000 to 450,000 distinct CDR3 sequences, about 14% of which show up once; 20% is in the top ten. Sequencing input: blood. Receptors originate from a woman aged 30 to 39 with Graves' ophthalmopathy. The CDR3 runs from the conserved cysteine through the conserved F or W. A D gene is named only where the DNA matches it firmly. Clone sizes are given selectively: once, few, many, or a class where the clone is expanded.

-,TRBJ1-4,TRBV28,14,many,CASSYRIGDEKLFF,TGTGCCAGCAGCTACCGAATCGGCGATGAAAAACTGTTTTTT
-,TRBJ2-3,TRBV5-6,14,many,CASSLTWSRGTQYF,TGTGCCAGCAGCTTGACCTGGTCTCGGGGAACGCAGTATTTT
-,TRBJ1-1,TRBV13,15,-,CASSLGSAGGWGAFF,TGTGCCAGCAGCTTGGGCTCGGCAGGTGGATGGGGAGCTTTCTTT
-,TRBJ2-2,TRBV4-2,14,-,CASSQTKYPGELFF,TGTGCCAGCAGCCAAACTAAATACCCCGGGGAGCTGTTTTTT
TRBD1,TRBJ1-2,TRBV6-1,15,many,CASRKGQIQGDGYTF,TGTGCCAGCAGAAAGGGGCAAATACAGGGGGATGGCTACACCTTC
TRBD1,TRBJ1-4,TRBV12-5,15,few,CASGLYRGANEKLFF,TGTGCTAGTGGTCTTTACAGGGGGGCTAATGAAAAACTGTTTTTT
TRBD1,TRBJ1-1,TRBV7-2,15,many,CASSRSTGANTEAFF,TGTGCCAGCAGCCGATCGACAGGGGCGAACACTGAAGCTTTCTTT
TRBD2,TRBJ2-1,TRBV6-1,13,-,CASSLGGYHEQFF,TGTGCCAGCAGCCTGGGGGGGTACCATGAGCAGTTCTTC
TRBD1,TRBJ2-3,TRBV3-1,16,many,CASRSAGTGVPDTQYF,TGTGCCAGCAGATCCGCCGGGACAGGGGTCCCAGATACGCAGTATTTT
TRBD2,TRBJ2-3,TRBV7-2,15,many,CASSVMGLETDTQYF,TGTGCCAGCAGCGTCATGGGACTAGAAACAGATACGCAGTATTTT
-,TRBJ1-2,TRBV20-1,12,many,CSAKTGIYGYTF,TGCAGTGCTAAAACAGGGATTTATGGCTACACCTTC
-,TRBJ2-7,TRBV6-1,15,many,CASSEVAGHLYEQYF,TGTGCCAGCAGTGAGGTTGCCGGACACCTCTACGAGCAGTACTTC
TRBD1,TRBJ1-1,TRBV6-1,14,many,CASRNRGPRTEAFF,TGTGCCAGCCGGAACAGGGGGCCTCGAACTGAAGCTTTCTTT
TRBD1,TRBJ2-5,TRBV30,17,many,CAWRAAGTGFIRETQYF,TGTGCCTGGAGAGCCGCCGGGACAGGGTTTATTAGGGAGACCCAGTACTTC
-,TRBJ1-5,TRBV12-3/TRBV12-4,14,many,CASSLYRSYQPQHF,TGTGCCAGCAGTTTGTACAGGTCCTATCAGCCCCAGCATTTT
-,TRBJ2-7,TRBV6-1,13,many,CASAGQKTYEQYF,TGTGCCAGCGCCGGACAGAAGACCTACGAGCAGTACTTC
TRBD2,TRBJ2-1,TRBV20-1,14,-,CSARERGSENEQFF,TGCAGTGCTAGGGAGCGGGGGAGTGAGAATGAGCAGTTCTTC
TRBD2,TRBJ2-5,TRBV7-6,14,-,CASSPGLAAETQYF,TGTGCCAGCAGCCCGGGACTAGCGGCAGAGACCCAGTACTTC
-,TRBJ2-1,TRBV5-1,15,many,CASSLPLAGNNEQFF,TGCGCCAGCAGCTTACCGCTCGCCGGGAACAATGAGCAGTTCTTC
-,TRBJ1-5,TRBV5-1,19,many,CASSLESHTPGRVAWPQHF,TGCGCCAGCAGCTTGGAATCGCATACCCCCGGGAGGGTAGCATGGCCCCAGCATTTT
TRBD2,TRBJ2-3,TRBV7-2,19,-,CASSLVPIDRLAGTDTQYF,TGTGCCAGCAGCTTAGTCCCGATCGATCGACTAGCGGGCACAGATACGCAGTATTTT
TRBD2,TRBJ2-3,TRBV6-1,17,many,CASSPSRGLADTDTQYF,TGTGCCAGCAGTCCTTCGAGAGGACTAGCGGATACAGATACGCAGTATTTT
-,TRBJ2-2,TRBV20-1,13,few,CSARQENTGELFF,TGCAGTGCTAGACAAGAGAACACCGGGGAGCTGTTTTTT
-,TRBJ2-7,TRBV7-2,12,many,CASSFNSYEQYF,TGTGCCAGCAGCTTTAACTCCTACGAGCAGTACTTC
TRBD1,TRBJ2-7,TRBV6-5,17,-,CASSYSTRQGASGEQYF,TGTGCCAGCAGTTACTCGACCCGCCAGGGGGCCAGTGGGGAGCAGTACTTC
-,TRBJ2-1,TRBV15,18,many,CATSRDWLNRESYNEQFF,TGTGCCACCAGCAGAGATTGGTTAAACAGGGAGTCCTACAATGAGCAGTTCTTC
-,TRBJ1-6,TRBV5-6,14,-,CASSSRGDNSPLHF,TGTGCCAGCAGCTCAAGGGGTGACAATTCACCCCTCCACTTT
-,TRBJ1-1,TRBV10-2,12,many,CASSYKSTEAFF,TGCGCCAGCAGTTACAAGAGCACTGAAGCTTTCTTT
-,TRBJ1-1,TRBV20-1,16,many,CSARDPGRALNTEAFF,TGCAGTGCTAGAGACCCCGGGAGGGCGCTGAACACTGAAGCTTTCTTT
-,TRBJ1-3,TRBV12-3/TRBV12-4,17,-,CASSLGIGSDSGNTIYF,TGTGCCAGCAGTTTAGGTATCGGTTCGGACTCTGGAAACACCATATATTTT
-,TRBJ1-1,TRBV11-2,14,many,CASSRTGNGLEAFF,TGTGCCAGCAGCAGAACAGGGAACGGGTTGGAAGCTTTCTTT
TRBD1,TRBJ2-7,TRBV4-1,15,many,CASSQEVTGDVEQYF,TGCGCCAGCAGCCAAGAAGTGACAGGGGATGTCGAGCAGTACTTC
TRBD1,TRBJ1-6,TRBV7-6,15,-,CASSLVGQGGSPLHF,TGTGCCAGCAGCTTAGTTGGGCAGGGGGGCTCACCCCTCCACTTT
-,TRBJ2-7,TRBV24-1,14,-,CATSDRGTDNKQYF,TGTGCCACCAGTGACCGAGGGACCGACAACAAGCAATACTTC
-,TRBJ2-2,TRBV20-1,13,-,CSARDDAAGELFF,TGCAGTGCTAGAGATGATGCCGCCGGGGAGCTGTTTTTT
TRBD2,TRBJ2-5,TRBV29-1,15,few,CSVEDPSGEQETQYF,TGCAGCGTTGAAGACCCCAGCGGGGAGCAAGAGACCCAGTACTTC
-,TRBJ2-7,TRBV9,15,many,CASSVGAGGSYEQYF,TGTGCCAGCAGCGTAGGCGCAGGGGGGTCCTACGAGCAGTACTTC
-,TRBJ2-5,TRBV18,13,many,CASSPRQEETQYF,TGTGCCAGCTCACCTCGACAGGAAGAGACCCAGTACTTC
TRBD2,TRBJ2-3,TRBV7-8,21,few,CASSGQNRELQRGGTTDTQYF,TGTGCCAGCAGCGGACAAAACAGGGAGTTACAGCGGGGGGGCACTACAGATACGCAGTATTTT